The 13 T cell receptor beta chains listed next were all sequenced from one sample in a study of T-cell reconstitution after alpha-beta-depleted transplantation in children. Researchers prepared the TCRbeta library using unique molecular identifiers, the study reports. From the PCR reads, TCRdb called clonotypes with MiXCR, one entry per CDR3 protein. The sample consists of 200,000 to 250,000 distinct CDR3 sequences, 9.7% of them appearing once. The starting material was PBMCs from the stem cell graft donor, obtained from the stem cell graft. The receptors originated from a human donor who donated a stem cell graft to a child with SCID.

This clonotype was counted many times. The rearrangement joins TRBV20-1 to TRBJ1-1, with 9 nucleotides matching TRBD1. Germline trimming cut 4 bases from V and 2 bases from J; bases unmatched to any gene: 5. The CDR3 totals 14 residues. Germline V gives CDR1 DFQATT, CDR2 SNEGSKA (reference sequence). The CDR3 coding sequence is TGCAGTGCTAACGGACAGGGGACCAACACTGAAGCTTTCTTT. Translated: CSANGQGTNTEAFF.

This clonotype showed up many times. This rearrangement joins TRBV12-3 or TRBV12-4 to TRBJ2-6; no reliable D call. This CDR3 has 15 amino acids. V was pared by 6 bases and J by 0 bases, with 9 bases between. The CDR3 sequence is CASSDPISGANVLTF. In DNA, the CDR3 is TGTGCCAGCAGCGACCCTATCTCTGGGGCCAACGTCCTGACTTTC.

Many counts were recorded for this clonotype. The chain uses TRBV10-1 and TRBJ2-2; D perhaps matches TRBD2 (6 bases). The length of the CDR3 is 13 residues. Between the trimmed V and J ends, which lost 4 bases and 3 bases, there was a span of 6 bases. The germline V gene encodes CDR1 WNHNN and CDR2 SYGVQD (reference sequence). DNA for the CDR3: TGCGCCAGCAGTGGGGGGGACACCGGGGAGCTGTTTTTT. Translated: CASSGGDTGELFF.

This clonotype was counted ten times or more. The chain employs TRBV5-6 and TRBJ1-6; D is possibly TRBD1 (5 bases). V lost 4 bases, J lost 8 bases, and 16 bases lay in between. This CDR3 has 15 amino acids. Germline CDR1 is SGHDT and CDR2 is YYEEEE. The chain's CDR3 is CASSPDTTIDSPLHF. The CDR3 DNA reads as TGTGCCAGCAGCCCGGACACTACTATCGATTCACCCCTCCACTTT.

In its sample, this clonotype was seen many times. V and J are TRBV2 and TRBJ2-2, with no clear D. Between the trimmed V and J ends, which lost 2 bases and 4 bases, there was a span of 8 bases. Germline V gene sequence: CDR1 SNHLY, CDR2 FYNNEI. The CDR3 length is 14 residues. The CDR3 coding sequence is TGTGCCAGCAGTGAAATCGAAACCACCGGGGAGCTGTTTTTT. Amino acid sequence: CASSEIETTGELFF.

This clonotype was seen repeatedly, ten times or more. The chain links TRBV20-1 to TRBJ2-4; TRBD2 agrees at 10 bases. Germline V gene data show CDR1 as DFQATT and CDR2 as SNEGSKA (reference sequence). V trimming: 3 bases; J trimming: 8 bases; junction bases outside the gene matches: 13. The CDR3 covers 16 residues. CDR3 in amino acids: CSARPSSSGGGDIQYF. CDR3 nucleotide sequence: TGCAGTGCTAGGCCCTCGTCTAGCGGGGGTGGGGACATTCAGTACTTC.

The chain employs TRBV5-1 and TRBJ2-1; tentatively, D is TRBD1 or TRBD2 (6 bases each). Germline CDR1 reads SGHRS; CDR2 reads YFSETQ. Between the trimmed V and J ends, which lost 5 bases and 6 bases, there was a span of 18 bases. The CDR3 contains 15 residues. CDR3 residues: CASRAGLEGVNEQFF. CDR3 nucleotides: TGCGCCAGCAGGGCGGGGCTAGAGGGGGTCAATGAGCAGTTCTTC.

This clonotype was seen repeatedly, ten times or more. The V gene is TRBV5-1, the J gene TRBJ1-2; 9 bases are shared with TRBD1. The V gene end was trimmed by 7 bases and the J gene end by 4 bases; junction bases not matched to a gene: 8. CDR1 and CDR2 from the germline V gene are SGHRS and YFSETQ. This CDR3 contains 14 residues. This CDR3 reads CASGDREGTYGYTF. DNA of the CDR3: TGCGCCAGCGGGGACAGGGAAGGTACCTATGGCTACACCTTC. The variable domain in full, completed from reference TRBV5-1 and TRBJ1-2, reads KAGVTQTPRYLIKTRGQQVTLSCSPISGHRSVSWYQQTPGQGLQFLFEYFSETQRNKGNFPGRFSGRQFSNSRSEMNVSTLELGDSALYLCASGDREGTYGYTFGSGTRLTVV.

This clonotype was counted ten times or more. The rearrangement joins TRBV29-1 to TRBJ1-1; no clear D gene. The CDR3 runs to 10 residues. CDR1 and CDR2 (germline): SQVTM, ANQGSEA. V was shortened by 5 bases and J by 1 base, with 2 bases between the two germline ends. The CDR3 sequence is CSVKNTEAFF. CDR3 DNA: TGCAGCGTTAAGAACACTGAAGCTTTCTTT.

There are a few counts of this clonotype. The rearrangement joins TRBV4-1 to TRBJ2-7, with 12 bases identical to TRBD2. The length of the CDR3 is 18 residues. The germline CDR1 and CDR2 sequences are MGHRA and YSYEKL. V lost 4 bases to trimming and J lost 3 bases; unmatched junction nucleotides: 13. Here the CDR3 reads CASSPHSSGGAAFYEQYF. The CDR3 coding sequence is TGCGCCAGCAGCCCTCACTCTAGCGGGGGGGCCGCCTTCTACGAGCAGTACTTC.

The chain is built from TRBV20-1 and TRBJ2-1; D possibly corresponds to TRBD1 (6 bases). In germline, CDR1 is DFQATT, CDR2 SNEGSKA (reference sequence). This CDR3 is built from 14 residues. The V end lost 7 bases, the J end lost 3 bases, and 16 bases lay between the germline ends. CDR3 sequence reads: CSGDGGGSYNEQFF. CDR3 coding DNA: TGCAGTGGTGACGGTGGGGGCAGCTACAATGAGCAGTTCTTC.

This clonotype was detected many times. This chain connects TRBV12-3 or TRBV12-4 to TRBJ2-7; 9 bases map to TRBD1. This CDR3 is 14 amino acids long. The J segment lost 6 bases and the V segment lost 2 bases, leaving 5 bases of the junction unmatched. The CDR3 protein is CASSLTGTGREQYF. DNA for the CDR3: TGTGCCAGCAGTTTAACAGGGACAGGGCGCGAGCAGTACTTC.

In its sample, this clonotype was seen a few times. At one end the junction does not follow the germline gene, possibly because of a read error. The V and J genes are TRBV7-8 and TRBJ1-2; 7 positions agree with TRBD1. Germline loops: CDR1 SGHVS, CDR2 FQNEAQ. The CDR3 runs 13 residues. For the CDR3, the DNA is TGTGCCAGCAGCTTAGTAGGGGGCGATGGCGACACCTTC. Its translation is CASSLVGGDGDTF.